This TCR beta chain was sequenced in a study of shared clonotypes between healthy human individuals (dated by TCRdb to 2019 to 2021). Regarding the study in general: Three men and two women, aged 18 to 49 years, made up the cohort. To estimate repertoire size and how much clonotypes are shared between individuals, the study performed deep sequencing of blood TCR repertoires from five healthy adults. Libraries were prepared and TCR repertoires were sequenced by different laboratories using diverse techniques, in order to increase sequencing depth and limit assay-specific biases. Each donor's leukapheresis produced roughly between roughly 0.85 and 9.5 billion PBMCs.

From V the trimming removes 3 bases and from J it removes 1 base, while the gene matches leave 5 bases of the junction unaccounted for. There are 16 amino acids in the CDR3, from cysteine to phenylalanine inclusive. The retained sequence is limited to the CDR3, 48 bases, with the frame set at the first base. For CDR1 and CDR2, the germline V gene lists KGHSH and LQKENI. Beyond this particular receptor, the publication reports: Pairwise subsampling indicated that sequencing depth was expected to affect the degree of clonotype sharing among donors. The small number of donors limited the genetic and exposure-history diversity represented. Sampling was limited to blood, and TCR repertoires in tissue likely differ from TCR repertoires in blood.

Using the deep immunoSEQ assay, TCR CDR3 regions were amplified from genomic DNA by multiplex PCR. For each cell subset, the extracted genomic DNA was distributed evenly across all wells of several immunoSEQ 96-well plates, and each plate served as one replicate. For unsorted PBMC, 250 to 350 ng genomic DNA, equal to roughly 33,000 T cell genomes, was loaded into each replicate PCR. Genomic DNA from unsorted PBMC was sequenced over ten immunoSEQ deep assay plates. The purified libraries were quantified using a Qubit 3.0 fluorometer, sized with a Bioanalyzer 2100, and then quantified again using the KAPA Library Quantification kit. Every immunoSEQ 96-well plate was sequenced on a separate single-read 150-cycle Illumina NextSeq 550 flow cell. The study's own analysis went as follows. Because the immunoSEQ output held only junctional sequences and lacked quality scores, the filtering could not match the filtering applied to full-length reads. To assign V/J genes and CDR3, sequences were annotated using PyIR, a Python wrapper for IgBLAST v1.9, with IMGT germline references. Reads with weak V/J assignments (E-value above 1e-6), missing CDR3, stop codons, out-of-frame junctions, or ambiguous translated residues were removed. V3J clonotypes were defined by identical inferred V gene, J gene, and CDR3 amino acid sequence. The percentage overlap between two repertoires was calculated by dividing the number of shared unique clonotypes by the size of the smaller repertoire. RTK rarefaction, the Chao1 estimator, and Recon v2.1 estimates of unobserved clonotypes were used to assess repertoire richness. The clones in this table, taken by TCRdb from immuneACCESS, are in-frame only. Not every clone is retained; where verified, under half of the shortfall comes from an unresolved V gene, and the cause of the rest is unknown. V and J calls and clone size are given by that table; D and trimming were obtained from the DNA. The sample table holds about 520,000 clones, of which 60% to 80% were seen once. The top ten clones comprise around 12% of the sample.

The donors were healthy, HIV-negative adults with no recently reported acute infections or vaccinations. All donors were Caucasian adults living in Nashville, Tennessee, USA. For unsorted samples, roughly 86 million PBMCs were counted and genomic DNA was extracted with the QIAamp DNA Blood Mini kit. After blood collection by leukapheresis, PBMCs were isolated using Ficoll-Histopaque density gradient centrifugation and then cryopreserved in the vapor phase of liquid nitrogen. Remarks on this clone: There is no known antigen for this receptor. It may be a read error: a sequence one base away is much more abundant.

The TCR originated in a woman in her thirties or forties in good health. Some clones in this sample may be carry-over from other donors' samples. The material sequenced was PBMCs. The V and J genes are TRBV18 and TRBJ2-3, with TRBD1 identical over 9 junction bases. The CDR3 protein is CASSPPTGGGTDTQYF. The DNA reads TGTGCCAGCTCACCGCCTACAGGGGGCGGCACAGATACGCAGTATTTT.